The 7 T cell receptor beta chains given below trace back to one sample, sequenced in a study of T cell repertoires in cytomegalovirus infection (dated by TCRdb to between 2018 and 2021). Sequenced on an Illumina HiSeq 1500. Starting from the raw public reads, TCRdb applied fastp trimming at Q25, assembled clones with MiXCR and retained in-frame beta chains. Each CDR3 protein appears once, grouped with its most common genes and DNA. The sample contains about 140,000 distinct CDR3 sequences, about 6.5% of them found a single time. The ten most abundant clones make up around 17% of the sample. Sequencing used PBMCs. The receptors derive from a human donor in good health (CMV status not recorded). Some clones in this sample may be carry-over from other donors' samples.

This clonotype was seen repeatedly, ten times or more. The CDR3 reads CASSLGGSNTEAFF. CDR3 sequence (DNA): TGTGCCAGCAGCTTAGGTGGCAGTAACACTGAAGCTTTCTTT. The genes are TRBV7-2 and TRBJ1-1; D unclear. The CDR3 runs to 14 residues. V gave up 1 base and J gave up 2 bases, with 8 bases separating them. Germline loops: CDR1 SGHTA, CDR2 FQGNSA.

The DNA of the CDR3 is TGTGCCAGCAGACCTCACAGGAGCTCCTACAATGAGCAGTTCTTC. This sequence encodes CASRPHRSSYNEQFF. V is TRBV27 and J is TRBJ2-1; D might be TRBD1 (5 bases). Trimming removed 6 bases from V and 0 bases from J, with 12 bases in between. CDR3 size: 15 residues. CDR1 is MNHEY, CDR2 SMNVEV, per germline (reference sequence).

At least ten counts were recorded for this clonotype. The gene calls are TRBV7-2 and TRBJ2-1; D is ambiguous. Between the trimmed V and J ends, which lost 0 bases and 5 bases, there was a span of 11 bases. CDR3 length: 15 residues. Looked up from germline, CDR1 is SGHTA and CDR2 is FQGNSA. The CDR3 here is CASSLAVGNHNEQFF. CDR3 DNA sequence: TGTGCCAGCAGCTTAGCGGTTGGGAACCACAATGAGCAGTTCTTC. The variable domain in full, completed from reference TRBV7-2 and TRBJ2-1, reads GAGVSQSPSNKVTEKGKDVELRCDPISGHTALYWYRQSLGQGLEFLIYFQGNSAPDKSGLPSDRFSAERTGGSVSTLTIQRTQQEDSAVYLCASSLAVGNHNEQFFGPGTRLTVL.

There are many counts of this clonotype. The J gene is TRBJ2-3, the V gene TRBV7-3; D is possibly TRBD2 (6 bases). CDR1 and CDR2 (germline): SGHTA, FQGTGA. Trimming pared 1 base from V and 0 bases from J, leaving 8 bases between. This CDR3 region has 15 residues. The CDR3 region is CASSLIGTSTDTQYF. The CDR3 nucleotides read TGTGCCAGCAGCTTAATCGGGACTAGCACAGATACGCAGTATTTT. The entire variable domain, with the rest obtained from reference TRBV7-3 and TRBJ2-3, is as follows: GAGVSQTPSNKVTEKGKYVELRCDPISGHTALYWYRQSLGQGPEFLIYFQGTGAADDSGLPNDRFFAVRPEGSVSTLKIQRTERGDSAVYLCASSLIGTSTDTQYFGPGTRLTVL.

CDR3 region: CASSLAEAGYTF. CDR3 nucleotides: TGTGCCAGCAGCTTAGCCGAGGCGGGCTACACCTTC. The V gene is TRBV7-9, the J gene TRBJ1-2; D is ambiguous. The germline gives CDR1 SEHNR, CDR2 FQNEAQ (reference sequence). With 0 bases removed from V and 8 bases from J, the gap between germline ends came to 7 bases. The CDR3 contains 12 residues. Combining the CDR3 with reference TRBV7-9 and TRBJ1-2 gives the whole variable domain DTGVSQNPRHKITKRGQNVTFRCDPISEHNRLYWYRQTLGQGPEFLTYFQNEAQLEKSRLLSDRFSAERPKGSFSTLEIQRTEQGDSAMYLCASSLAEAGYTFGSGTRLTVV.

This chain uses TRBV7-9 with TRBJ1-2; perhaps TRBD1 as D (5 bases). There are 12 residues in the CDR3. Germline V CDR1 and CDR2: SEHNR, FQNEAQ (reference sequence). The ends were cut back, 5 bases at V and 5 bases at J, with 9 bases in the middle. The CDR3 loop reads CASSPTAYGYTF. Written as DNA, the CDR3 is TGTGCCAGCAGCCCGACAGCTTATGGCTACACCTTC.

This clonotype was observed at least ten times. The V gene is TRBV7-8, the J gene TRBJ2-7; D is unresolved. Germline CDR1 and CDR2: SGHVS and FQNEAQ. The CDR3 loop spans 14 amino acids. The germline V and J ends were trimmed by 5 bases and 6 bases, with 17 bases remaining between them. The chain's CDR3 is CASSPGPGWGEQYF. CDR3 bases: TGTGCCAGCAGCCCCGGGCCCGGTTGGGGCGAGCAGTACTTC.